The rows below give T cell receptor beta chains drawn from one sample of a study of blood T cells in healthy people across ages. One entry per CDR3 protein, called by TCRdb with MiXCR from the 5' RACE reads. Here the sample spans around 1,600,000 distinct CDR3 sequences, 42% being singletons. Material for sequencing was blood. These receptors were obtained from a woman aged 18-30 years in good health. Both conserved end residues are part of each CDR3. The D gene is left open where the match is weak. Rows may omit the clone size; those that give it use once, few, many or a size class.

V gene	D gene	clone size	J gene	CDR3 length	CDR3 protein	CDR3 DNA
TRBV20-1	.	.	TRBJ2-7	11	CSAWWVNEQYF	TGCAGTGCTTGGTGGGTAAACGAGCAGTACTTC
TRBV6-6	TRBD2	few	TRBJ2-1	17	CASSYTLAGVSYNEQFF	TGTGCCAGCAGTTACACCCTAGCGGGGGTATCCTACAATGAGCAGTTCTTC
TRBV6-6	.	.	TRBJ1-3	15	CASSYRGATGNTIYF	TGTGCCAGCAGTTACCGGGGGGCGACTGGAAACACCATATATTTT
TRBV29-1	.	.	TRBJ1-1	15	CSVPKRGGVSTEAFF	TGCAGCGTTCCCAAGAGGGGAGGTGTGAGCACTGAAGCTTTCTTT
TRBV5-1	.	few	TRBJ1-2	11	CASSRSRYYTF	TGCGCCAGCAGTCGATCTCGGTACTACACCTTC
TRBV20-1	TRBD1	.	TRBJ2-7	15	CSARSWQGATYEQYF	TGCAGTGCTAGATCGTGGCAGGGGGCAACCTACGAGCAGTACTTC
TRBV5-5	.	.	TRBJ1-5	16	CASSLGGGGIDQPQHF	TGTGCCAGCAGCTTGGGAGGCGGGGGGATAGATCAGCCCCAGCATTTT
TRBV7-9	TRBD1	few	TRBJ1-1	14	CASSLALGQGAAFF	TGTGCCAGCAGCTTAGCCCTGGGACAGGGGGCAGCTTTCTTT
TRBV7-2	TRBD1	few	TRBJ2-5	16	CASSITTGSGQETQYF	TGTGCCAGCAGCATCACGACAGGGTCTGGACAAGAGACCCAGTACTTC
TRBV11-1	TRBD2	.	TRBJ2-1	16	CASSSTGTSAYNEQFF	TGTGCCAGCAGTTCTACCGGGACTAGCGCTTACAATGAGCAGTTCTTC
TRBV5-1	.	.	TRBJ1-6	15	CASSLGQGPDSPLHF	TGCGCCAGCAGCTTGGGCCAGGGTCCGGATTCACCCCTCCACTTT
TRBV4-1	.	.	TRBJ1-4	16	CASSPTLSATNEKLFF	TGCGCCAGCAGCCCAACTCTGTCGGCAACTAATGAAAAACTGTTTTTT
TRBV7-2	TRBD1	.	TRBJ2-1	16	CASSSPRDRVGNEQFF	TGTGCCAGCAGTTCACCTCGGGACAGGGTAGGCAATGAGCAGTTCTTC
TRBV7-2	TRBD1	.	TRBJ1-1	16	CASSLGGDRERTEAFF	TGTGCCAGCAGCTTAGGGGGGGACAGGGAGAGGACTGAAGCTTTCTTT
TRBV5-1	.	.	TRBJ2-5	15	CASSLSSGAKETQYF	TGCGCCAGCAGCTTGTCTTCCGGGGCTAAAGAGACCCAGTACTTC
TRBV6-4	TRBD2	.	TRBJ2-5	13	CASSGTSEETQYF	TGTGCCAGCAGTGGGACTAGCGAAGAGACCCAGTACTTC
TRBV7-8	.	.	TRBJ1-4	13	CASRSEINEKLFF	TGTGCCAGCAGATCGGAGATTAATGAAAAACTGTTTTTT
TRBV7-6	.	.	TRBJ2-4	13	CASSPLPQNIQYF	TGTGCCAGCAGCCCCTTACCCCAAAACATTCAGTACTTC
TRBV6-5	.	few	TRBJ2-1	15	CASSRNIGLGHEQFF	TGTGCCAGCAGCCGCAATATAGGACTCGGACATGAGCAGTTCTTC
TRBV4-2	.	.	TRBJ2-3	16	CASSQDPQGTTDTQYF	TGTGCCAGCAGCCAAGACCCCCAGGGGACCACAGATACGCAGTATTTT
TRBV29-1	TRBD1	few	TRBJ1-2	14	CSVQGVTGDYGYTF	TGCAGCGTCCAAGGGGTGACAGGGGACTATGGCTACACCTTC
TRBV4-2	.	.	TRBJ2-1	14	CASSQDLSYNEQFF	TGTGCCAGCAGCCAAGACTTGTCCTACAATGAGCAGTTCTTC
TRBV2	TRBD1	.	TRBJ1-5	14	CASTDRGPYQPQHF	TGTGCCAGCACCGACAGGGGGCCTTATCAGCCCCAGCATTTT
TRBV20-1	TRBD1	.	TRBJ1-5	15	CSARSVQGGNQPQHF	TGCAGTGCTAGATCGGTACAGGGGGGGAATCAGCCCCAGCATTTT
TRBV6-2/TRBV6-3	.	.	TRBJ2-1	16	CASSFRARGSYNEQFF	TGTGCCAGCAGTTTTCGGGCAAGGGGGTCCTACAATGAGCAGTTCTTC
TRBV28	.	.	TRBJ2-7	11	CATRWALEQYF	TGTGCCACCCGGTGGGCCCTCGAGCAGTACTTC
TRBV6-5	TRBD2	many	TRBJ2-1	14	CASTPSGGKHEQFF	TGTGCCAGCACCCCCAGCGGGGGAAAGCATGAGCAGTTCTTC
TRBV6-5	.	.	TRBJ1-4	13	CASRELDAEKLFF	TGTGCCAGCAGAGAGCTGGACGCGGAAAAACTGTTTTTT
TRBV7-2	.	.	TRBJ2-7	15	CASSPTGALSYEQYF	TGTGCCAGCAGCCCAACGGGCGCCCTCTCCTACGAGCAGTACTTC